The present T cell receptor beta chain was sequenced within a study of technical replicates of blood from several donors. There are 14 residues in the CDR3. CDR1 is SGHRS and CDR2 is YFSETQ in the germline V gene. Trimming removed 0 bases from V and 6 bases from J, with 9 bases in between. The data were produced by immunoSEQ multiplex PCR, yet TCRdb's version contains in-frame clones alone and is incomplete. The sample has 15,000 to 20,000 clones; around nine tenths are singletons. This sequence joins TRBV5-1 and TRBJ2-2; D unresolved. This TCR came from a human donor in good health. Specimen: PBMCs. DNA of the CDR3: TGCGCCAGCAGCTTGGGACATAAAGCCGGGGAGCTGTTTTTT. Its translation: CASSLGHKAGELFF.